Described below is a single T cell receptor beta chain sequence and its context. Its binding antigen is unknown. No qualities accompany the bases; no much larger clone lies one base away. V is pared back by 5 bases and J by 1 base, with 15 bases lying between the germline termini. The CDR3 sequence holds 16 residues, the cysteine and phenylalanine included. Only the CDR3 portion is preserved as DNA: 48 bases, with reading frame beginning at the first base. CDR1 and CDR2, looked up from the germline V gene, are SGHTA and FQGNSA. This specimen belongs to a study of T cell responses to AZD1222 COVID-19 vaccine (dated by TCRdb to the early 2020s). Study-wide context: TCR sequencing covered 233 trial participants: nearly 210 given two doses of AZD1222 and about 26 given two doses of MenACWY control vaccine. Trial participants were enrolled into age subgroups of 18-55, 56-69 and 70-plus years, which contained about 150, 27 and 61 TCR-sequenced participants, respectively.

The CDR3 regions of human TCRbeta chains were subjected to immunosequencing. Per the original workflow: TCRs in the repertoires were matched against a reference library of SARS-CoV-2-specific TCRs that had been generated with the MIRA antigen-specificity platform. Breadth was defined as the fraction of unique TCRs that were SARS-CoV-2-associated, and depth was defined as the fraction of total T cells that were SARS-CoV-2-associated. Each spike-specific TCR was assigned to its reactive spike region and to a CD4 or CD8 class using the MIRA data. Log10-transformed breadth and depth values were compared by one-way ANOVA with Sidak's multiple comparisons tests. In its TCRdb copy, this immuneACCESS table keeps in-frame sequences only and misses some clones. Where compared with another copy, unresolved V genes explain less than half of these, and the others have no known cause. The V and J calls and clone size come from that table; D and trimming were worked out from the DNA. This sample holds about 150,000 clones; roughly 90% were observed only once. The ten top clones hold 1.5% to 2.5% of the sample.

In the paper's terms, the time point label means: about 28 days (+/-7) after the second vaccine dose. AZD1222 recipients given second doses at about 4 weeks or at about 12 weeks were pooled, since spike-specific TCR depth and breadth were not found to differ between the two schedules. Vaccinee samples were obtained from the UK trials COV001 and COV002, which included a single-blind randomized controlled phase 2/3 trial of AZD1222 (ChAdOx1 nCoV-19) in healthy adults. For TCRbeta chain sequencing, PBMC samples from trial participants were taken at day 0 and at day 28 after the second dose. The investigation overall reported the following: Participants were mostly white British and included more females than males, and it was suggested by the authors that clonal diversity may have been underestimated. Because no day 14 peak-response samples were available, repertoires were characterized only after the peak T cell response. Vaccine-associated CD4 TCRs spanned the whole spike protein, with dominant responses in regions 160-218 and 743-854. In the small 56-69-year group, the increase in depth fell short of significance, most likely because of low power. Epitopes outside the regions mutated in the B.1.351 and B.1.1.7 variants were reportedly recognized by nearly half of the unique spike-specific TCRs. Only five or six AZD1222 recipients were SARS-CoV-2 seropositive at baseline, limiting conclusions about previously exposed vaccinees. A significant rise in spike-specific TCR breadth and depth was observed after two AZD1222 doses relative to day 0 and relative to MenACWY recipients.

The V and J genes are TRBV7-2 and TRBJ1-5, with the D gene call left open. This specimen consisted of peripheral blood, obtained 28 days after the second AZD1222 dose. This TCR was sampled from an adult who received the AZD1222 COVID-19 vaccine. CDR3 protein: CASSPLEGLSNQPQHF. The DNA sequence is as follows: TGTGCCAGCAGCCCTCTTGAAGGGTTGAGCAATCAGCCCCAGCATTTT.